A selection of T cell receptor beta chains follows, all from one sample in a study of blood T cell repertoires in COVID-19. Produced via immunoSEQ multiplex PCR; TCRdb's table is partial and in-frame only. Of 120,000 or so clones in the sample, 70% to 80% were seen once. Sequencing input: peripheral blood. These receptors were obtained from an older woman with acute or convalescent COVID-19. Both conserved end residues are part of each CDR3. D genes are given only for firm matches. Size values are once, few and many counts, or a class for expanded clones, and some rows have none.

j_call: TRBJ2-3; d_call: TRBD1; clone_size: .; v_call: TRBV10-3; cdr3_aa: CAITGQGTDTQYF; cdr3_nt: TGTGCCATCACAGGACAGGGGACAGATACGCAGTATTTT
j_call: TRBJ2-7; d_call: .; clone_size: .; v_call: TRBV30; cdr3_aa: CAWSVVSTGIEQYF; cdr3_nt: TGTGCCTGGAGCGTAGTTAGTACAGGGATCGAGCAGTACTTC
j_call: TRBJ1-1; d_call: .; clone_size: .; v_call: TRBV6-5; cdr3_aa: CASSLLAPEGEAFF; cdr3_nt: TGTGCCAGCAGTCTACTGGCCCCTGAGGGTGAAGCTTTCTTT
j_call: TRBJ1-1; d_call: TRBD1; clone_size: .; v_call: TRBV10-3; cdr3_aa: CAIKRGPNTEAFF; cdr3_nt: TGTGCCATCAAGAGGGGGCCCAACACTGAAGCTTTCTTT
j_call: TRBJ2-5; d_call: .; clone_size: .; v_call: TRBV7-2; cdr3_aa: CASSLDSGGRETQYF; cdr3_nt: TGTGCCAGCAGCTTAGATTCCGGAGGCCGAGAGACCCAGTACTTC
j_call: TRBJ2-7; d_call: TRBD1; clone_size: once; v_call: TRBV5-1; cdr3_aa: CASSSGQGPSYEQYF; cdr3_nt: TGCGCCAGCAGCTCTGGACAGGGGCCATCCTACGAGCAGTACTTC
j_call: TRBJ1-2; d_call: TRBD1; clone_size: .; v_call: TRBV28; cdr3_aa: CASINSAGTGGNGYTF; cdr3_nt: TGTGCCAGCATTAATTCGGCCGGGACAGGGGGAAATGGCTACACCTTC
j_call: TRBJ2-1; d_call: TRBD1; clone_size: .; v_call: TRBV5-8; cdr3_aa: CASSQDRGSYNEQFF; cdr3_nt: TGTGCCAGCAGCCAGGACAGGGGCTCCTACAATGAGCAGTTCTTC
j_call: TRBJ1-5; d_call: TRBD1; clone_size: .; v_call: TRBV2; cdr3_aa: CASTGDSNQPQHF; cdr3_nt: TGTGCCAGTACAGGGGATAGCAATCAGCCCCAGCATTTT
j_call: TRBJ1-5; d_call: .; clone_size: few; v_call: TRBV18; cdr3_aa: CASSPWGDQPQHF; cdr3_nt: TGTGCCAGCTCACCATGGGGAGATCAGCCCCAGCATTTT
j_call: TRBJ1-2; d_call: TRBD1; clone_size: .; v_call: TRBV30; cdr3_aa: CAWSADRAAYGYTF; cdr3_nt: TGTGCCTGGAGTGCGGACAGGGCGGCCTATGGCTACACCTTC
j_call: TRBJ1-1; d_call: .; clone_size: .; v_call: TRBV5-1; cdr3_aa: CASSLAGGNEAFF; cdr3_nt: TGCGCCAGCAGCTTGGCCGGGGGGAATGAAGCTTTCTTT
j_call: TRBJ1-1; d_call: .; clone_size: once; v_call: TRBV10-3; cdr3_aa: CAISEGLAGPEAFF; cdr3_nt: TGTGCCATCAGTGAGGGGTTGGCAGGGCCTGAAGCTTTCTTT
j_call: TRBJ1-5; d_call: .; clone_size: .; v_call: TRBV6-2/TRBV6-3; cdr3_aa: CASSYTGYGNQPQHF; cdr3_nt: TGTGCCAGCAGTTACACAGGTTACGGCAATCAGCCCCAGCATTTT
j_call: TRBJ1-5; d_call: .; clone_size: few; v_call: TRBV19; cdr3_aa: CASSIMGGLDQPQHF; cdr3_nt: TGTGCCAGTAGTATAATGGGGGGTCTCGATCAGCCCCAGCATTTT
j_call: TRBJ1-2; d_call: TRBD1; clone_size: .; v_call: TRBV5-4; cdr3_aa: CASSLGQGVDTF; cdr3_nt: TGTGCCAGCAGCTTGGGACAGGGAGTGGACACCTTC
j_call: TRBJ1-5; d_call: .; clone_size: .; v_call: TRBV7-9; cdr3_aa: CASSLLGQQPQHF; cdr3_nt: TGTGCCAGCAGCCTGTTGGGGCAACAGCCCCAGCATTTT
j_call: TRBJ1-6; d_call: .; clone_size: .; v_call: TRBV6-6; cdr3_aa: CASSYSTGQGNSPLHF; cdr3_nt: TGTGCCAGCAGTTACTCGACGGGTCAGGGAAATTCACCCCTCCACTTT
j_call: TRBJ2-3; d_call: TRBD2; clone_size: few; v_call: TRBV6-5; cdr3_aa: CASSYLAGTDTQYF; cdr3_nt: TGTGCCAGCAGTTACCTAGCGGGCACAGATACGCAGTATTTT
j_call: TRBJ2-3; d_call: .; clone_size: .; v_call: TRBV28; cdr3_aa: CASSSPPQDTDTQYF; cdr3_nt: TGTGCCAGCAGTTCCCCCCCACAGGACACAGATACGCAGTATTTT
j_call: TRBJ2-3; d_call: TRBD2; clone_size: .; v_call: TRBV3-1/TRBV3-2; cdr3_aa: CASSHGGGGDTQYF; cdr3_nt: TGTGCCAGCAGCCACGGGGGGGGCGGGGATACGCAGTATTTT
j_call: TRBJ1-2; d_call: .; clone_size: few; v_call: TRBV5-1; cdr3_aa: CASSEQGAGYTF; cdr3_nt: TGCGCCAGCAGCGAACAGGGAGCTGGCTACACCTTC
j_call: TRBJ1-1; d_call: .; clone_size: .; v_call: TRBV7-9; cdr3_aa: CASSFQANTEAFF; cdr3_nt: TGTGCCAGCAGCTTCCAAGCGAACACTGAAGCTTTCTTT
j_call: TRBJ1-5; d_call: .; clone_size: many; v_call: TRBV19; cdr3_aa: CASSPPVRSNQPQHF; cdr3_nt: TGTGCCAGTAGTCCTCCGGTCCGTAGCAATCAGCCCCAGCATTTT
j_call: TRBJ2-7; d_call: TRBD2; clone_size: .; v_call: TRBV7-9; cdr3_aa: CASSLARSGGYYEQYF; cdr3_nt: TGTGCCAGCAGCTTAGCGCGTAGCGGGGGTTACTACGAGCAGTACTTC
j_call: TRBJ1-1; d_call: .; clone_size: .; v_call: TRBV7-3; cdr3_aa: CANSSYATGSTEAFF; cdr3_nt: TGTGCCAACTCTAGTTACGCAACAGGGAGCACTGAAGCTTTCTTT
j_call: TRBJ1-2; d_call: TRBD1; clone_size: .; v_call: TRBV6-1; cdr3_aa: CASSFPRDRVAF; cdr3_nt: TGTGCCAGCAGTTTCCCTCGGGACAGGGTCGCCTTC
j_call: TRBJ2-7; d_call: TRBD2; clone_size: .; v_call: TRBV6-5; cdr3_aa: CASSYSISGGAYEQYF; cdr3_nt: TGTGCCAGCAGTTACTCGATCAGCGGGGGGGCCTACGAGCAGTACTTC
j_call: TRBJ1-4; d_call: TRBD1; clone_size: .; v_call: TRBV6-2/TRBV6-3; cdr3_aa: CASSPGTGSFATNEKLFF; cdr3_nt: TGTGCCAGCAGCCCTGGGACAGGCTCCTTTGCAACTAATGAAAAACTGTTTTTT
j_call: TRBJ2-2; d_call: TRBD1; clone_size: .; v_call: TRBV7-2; cdr3_aa: CASSLARGYTGELFF; cdr3_nt: TGTGCCAGCAGCTTAGCCAGGGGGTACACCGGGGAGCTGTTTTTT
j_call: TRBJ2-3; d_call: TRBD2; clone_size: .; v_call: TRBV2; cdr3_aa: CASSPTSGGLTDTQYF; cdr3_nt: TGTGCCAGCAGTCCGACTAGCGGGGGGCTCACAGATACGCAGTATTTT
j_call: TRBJ2-1; d_call: .; clone_size: .; v_call: TRBV2; cdr3_aa: CASSDWTTRDNEQFF; cdr3_nt: TGTGCCAGCAGTGATTGGACTACCCGGGACAATGAGCAGTTCTTC
j_call: TRBJ1-2; d_call: TRBD1; clone_size: .; v_call: TRBV18; cdr3_aa: CASSSQTGTRTNYGYTF; cdr3_nt: TGTGCCAGCTCATCCCAGACAGGGACCCGAACTAACTATGGCTACACCTTC
j_call: TRBJ1-5; d_call: TRBD1; clone_size: .; v_call: TRBV6-2/TRBV6-3; cdr3_aa: CASSQTGGWGNQPQHF; cdr3_nt: TGTGCCAGCAGTCAAACAGGGGGTTGGGGCAATCAGCCCCAGCATTTT
j_call: TRBJ1-2; d_call: .; clone_size: .; v_call: TRBV20-1; cdr3_aa: CSSDTLGGYTF; cdr3_nt: TGCAGTTCGGACACCCTGGGGGGCTACACCTTC
j_call: TRBJ1-2; d_call: TRBD1; clone_size: .; v_call: TRBV2; cdr3_aa: CASRRDRSGYTF; cdr3_nt: TGTGCCAGTCGCCGGGACAGAAGTGGCTACACCTTC